Listed below are T cell receptor beta chains from one sample, sequenced in a study of T cell responses to AZD1222 COVID-19 vaccine. The method was immunoSEQ multiplex PCR; TCRdb's version includes in-frame clones alone and lacks a portion of them. The table has some 89,000 clones, more than 70% seen once; the top ten hold over 2%. The specimen was peripheral blood, collected on day 0 of AZD1222 vaccination. All receptors derive from an adult in good health. CDR3s include the opening cysteine and the closing phenylalanine or tryptophan. A D gene is named only where the DNA matches it firmly. A row's size may be missing; if present it is once, few, many or a size class.

TRBV3-1/TRBV3-2	-	TRBJ2-7	-	TGTGCCAGCAGCCAAGATAGAAGGGGCGAGCAGTACTTC	CASSQDRRGEQYF
TRBV28	-	TRBJ2-7	-	TGTGCCAGCAGGCCCCCCTTCCTGGCGGGGGAGCAGTACTTC	CASRPPFLAGEQYF
TRBV27	TRBD1	TRBJ1-2	few	TGTGCCAGCAGCTCTCGGCCCGGGACAGGGTTCTATGGCTACACCTTC	CASSSRPGTGFYGYTF
TRBV19	TRBD1	TRBJ1-3	-	TGTGCCAGTCGGACAGGGGGAGTAGACGAAACTGGAAACACCATATATTTT	CASRTGGVDETGNTIYF
TRBV7-2	-	TRBJ2-3	-	TGTGCCAGCAGCCCGGACACGGCAACAGATACGCAGTATTTT	CASSPDTATDTQYF
TRBV11-2	TRBD1	TRBJ2-7	-	TGTGCCAGCAGCTTAGGTCCGGGACAGGGCATTTTC	CASSLGPGQGIF
TRBV18	-	TRBJ1-2	once	TGTGCCAGCTCACCGCCCGGGACGCTGTATGGCTACACCTTC	CASSPPGTLYGYTF
TRBV6-2/TRBV6-3	-	TRBJ1-1	-	TGTGCCAGCAGTACCACAATTATCGGGGGAGCTTTCTTT	CASSTTIIGGAFF
TRBV6-2/TRBV6-3	-	TRBJ2-1	-	TGTGCCAGCAATTACCCCGTGAATGAGCAGTTCTTC	CASNYPVNEQFF
TRBV4-3	TRBD1	TRBJ1-2	-	TGCGCCAGCAGCCCCCGGGACAGGAGTTACTATGGCTACACCTTC	CASSPRDRSYYGYTF